The 10 T cell receptor beta chains presented below share a single source sample, sequenced in a study of T-cell memory formation after mild COVID-19. TCRdb recomputed calls from the 5' RACE reads with MiXCR, one row per CDR3 protein. This table has about 320,000 distinct CDR3 sequences, around an eighth appearing once. The sample taken for sequencing was PBMCs or a T cell subset sorted from them (not recorded which). These receptors all stem from a man younger than 30 who had mild COVID-19 (a few samples of this study predate the infection). Cell type and time point are not known.

The rearrangement uses TRBV20-1 and TRBJ2-7; a possible D gene is TRBD2 (6 bases). Germline CDR1 DFQATT, CDR2 SNEGSKA (reference sequence). With 6 bases removed from V and 0 bases from J, the gap between germline ends came to 18 bases. This CDR3 has 15 amino acids. The CDR3 here is CSATGGTGSSYEQYF. In DNA, the CDR3 is TGCAGTGCAACCGGCGGGACGGGGAGCTCCTACGAGCAGTACTTC.

This clonotype was detected a few times. J is TRBJ1-5 and V is TRBV6-5, with D uncertain. The CDR3 length is 13 residues. V was trimmed by 5 bases and J by 4 bases, leaving 9 bases between them. Germline assignment: CDR1 MNHEY and CDR2 SVGAGI. The CDR3 here is CASSIGRNQPQHF. The DNA of the CDR3 is TGTGCCAGCAGTATCGGACGGAATCAGCCCCAGCATTTT.

This chain links TRBV20-1 with TRBJ2-1; D call uncertain. The CDR3 length is 16 residues. Germline V CDR1 and CDR2: DFQATT, SNEGSKA (reference sequence). V lost 0 bases, J lost 9 bases, and 21 bases lay in between. The DNA of the CDR3 is TGCAGTGCTAGAGACCGGTCAGCGTCCTTTCACGGTGAGCAGTTCTTC. Its translation: CSARDRSASFHGEQFF.

This chain joins TRBV5-1 and TRBJ1-2; TRBD1 aligns across 9 bases. The length of the CDR3 is 17 residues. The trim removed 3 bases at V and 0 bases at J, leaving 9 bases unmatched. The V gene's germline CDR1 is SGHRS and CDR2 YFSETQ. The CDR3 DNA reads TGCGCCAGCAGCTCACACAATGGACAGGGGCCTAACTATGGCTACACCTTC. Translated: CASSSHNGQGPNYGYTF. Full variable domain (remainder filled in from reference TRBV5-1 and TRBJ1-2): KAGVTQTPRYLIKTRGQQVTLSCSPISGHRSVSWYQQTPGQGLQFLFEYFSETQRNKGNFPGRFSGRQFSNSRSEMNVSTLELGDSALYLCASSSHNGQGPNYGYTFGSGTRLTVV.

This clonotype has more than one count but fewer than ten. The chain combines TRBV5-5 with TRBJ2-1, with D unclear. Trimming stripped 0 bases from V and 6 bases from J, with 4 bases between. Per the germline V gene, CDR1 is SGHKS and CDR2 is YYEKEE (reference sequence). The CDR3 covers 12 residues. Here the CDR3 reads CASSLDLNEQFF. The DNA of the CDR3 is TGTGCCAGCAGCTTGGACCTCAATGAGCAGTTCTTC.

V and J are TRBV10-3 and TRBJ2-1, with 8 positions matching TRBD2. In germline, CDR1 is ENHRY, CDR2 SYGVKD. V lost 7 bases to trimming and J lost 5 bases; unmatched junction nucleotides: 13. The CDR3 is made up of 16 amino acids. The CDR3 nucleotides are TGTGCCATCACCCCGTGGGCGGGGGGTCGGCACAATGAGCAGTTCTTC. Its protein product is CAITPWAGGRHNEQFF.

This clonotype was detected ten times or more. The chain recombines TRBV7-7 with TRBJ2-5; TRBD2 matches at 10 bases. The length of the CDR3 is 15 residues. The V and J ends lost 2 bases and 5 bases, in that order; junction bases with no gene match: 5. Germline CDR1 is SSHAT and CDR2 is FNYEAQ (reference sequence). CDR3 amino acids: CASSLSGGAGETQYF. The DNA for the CDR3 is TGTGCCAGCAGCTTAAGCGGGGGGGCCGGGGAGACCCAGTACTTC. Complete variable domain (other parts from reference TRBV7-7 and TRBJ2-5): GAGVSQSPRYKVTKRGQDVTLRCDPISSHATLYWYQQALGQGPEFLTYFNYEAQPDKSGLPSDRFSAERPEGSISTLTIQRTEQRDSAMYRCASSLSGGAGETQYFGPGTRLLVL.

This clonotype was counted between two and nine times. The chain is built from TRBV7-8 and TRBJ1-2, with D perhaps TRBD1 (5 bases). V was shortened by 5 bases and J by 2 bases, with 18 bases between the two germline ends. The CDR3 totals 16 residues. Germline loops: CDR1 SGHVS, CDR2 FQNEAQ. The CDR3, as DNA: TGTGCCAGCAGCCCTTTCGCGACAGCCTTCAACTATGGCTACACCTTC. Protein sequence: CASSPFATAFNYGYTF.

The sample holds a few counts of this clonotype. The chain joins TRBV7-2 to TRBJ2-3; the D is unclear. Germline assignment: CDR1 SGHTA and CDR2 FQGNSA. The CDR3 is 15 amino acids. The V and J ends lost 4 bases and 0 bases respectively, with 11 bases between them. This chain's CDR3 is CASSSGPTSTDTQYF. The DNA of the CDR3 is TGTGCCAGCAGCTCCGGGCCTACTAGCACAGATACGCAGTATTTT.

This clonotype was observed a single time. The chain carries TRBV6-5 and TRBJ2-3, with D maybe TRBD1 (6 bases). The CDR3 has 15 residues. Germline CDR1 and CDR2: MNHEY and SVGAGI. V shed 2 bases and J shed 1 base, with 10 bases lying between them. CDR3 amino acids: CASSYGTQGTDTQYF. In DNA form, the CDR3 reads TGTGCCAGCAGTTACGGGACACAGGGCACAGATACGCAGTATTTT.